The T cell receptor (beta chain) described here comes from a study of shared clonotypes between healthy human individuals. Trimming took 4 bases from V and 5 from J, leaving 25 bases between them. Germline CDR1 SGHRS, CDR2 YFSETQ. The CDR3 runs to 17 residues. Assay used: immunoSEQ multiplex PCR; TCRdb lists only in-frame clones, some missing. The data contain some 120,000 clones, around 68% of them seen just once; the ten biggest clones take up roughly 24%. The source of this sequence is a woman in her twenties or thirties in good health. The chain is built from TRBV5-1 and TRBJ2-7; D might be TRBD1 (8 bases). Sequences were obtained from memory CD8+ T cells sorted from blood. The subset: CD45RO+ cells pooled with CCR7-negative TemRA cells. CDR3 loop: CASSEAGGRTRDDEQYF. The CDR3 DNA sequence: TGCGCCAGCAGCGAAGCAGGGGGCCGGACTAGGGACGACGAGCAGTACTTC.